This section outlines one TCR beta chain sequence together with its context. It lacks a known antigen. Base qualities are not recorded, but no much larger clone differs from it by a single base. Other nucleotide sequences in the sample specify the same CDR3. Collaborating institutions collected whole blood in K2EDTA tubes following their own protocols. For TCRbeta analysis, collaborator samples were shipped as frozen whole blood, as isolated PBMCs, or as DNA extracted from either sample type. The source of the sample is a study of blood T cell repertoires in COVID-19 (dated by TCRdb to 2019 to 2021). Regarding the complete study: Samples covering the acute and convalescent phases of COVID-19 were provided by collaborators in the United States, Italy and Spain. The samples were drawn from the first 160 participants of the ongoing ImmuneRACE study and from roughly 1,300 subjects provided by 6 global collaborators. HLA class I and class II types, where available, came from metadata supplied by the sample provider rather than from assay-based typing. The repertoires were made available in a free public database intended to serve as a resource for research on the immune response to SARS-CoV-2. The material from the prospective study consisted of cDNA or gDNA derived from T cells, B-cell-depleted T cells, or PBMCs. Subjects who had been exposed to COVID-19, were actively infected with it, or had recovered from it provided the deeply sampled blood TCRbeta repertoires that made up the dataset. The sample metadata nearly always contained a de-identified subject ID, COVID-19 status, age in years and sex. The investigation overall reported the following: The amount of clinical and demographic metadata varied by source and participant and was provided uncurated.

The immunoSEQ Assay, a bias-controlled multiplex PCR, was used to amplify TCRbeta CDR3 regions from genomic DNA. In the authors' own workflow: The number of nucleated cells in each sample was estimated from the amplification of reference gene primers within the assay. Sequence reads were collapsed and filtered to measure the absolute abundance of every unique TCRbeta CDR3 rearrangement. For each sample, productive Simpson clonality was calculated by taking the square root of Simpson's diversity index across productive rearrangements. TCRdb obtained this table from immuneACCESS and retained in-frame rearrangements with V and J assigned. These tables miss some clones; where compared with another copy, unresolved V genes account for less than half of the shortfall, and the remainder is unexplained. From that table come the V and J calls and clone size; the DNA was used to work out D and trimming. The table for this sample lists 110,000 or so clones; 80% to 90% of them were counted only once. The ten top clones hold 7.9% of the sample.

Germline trimming: 0 bases from V, 2 bases from J; junction bases outside gene matches: 3. In the germline V gene, CDR1 corresponds to SGHRS and CDR2 to YFSETQ. Including cysteine and phenylalanine, the CDR3 has 15 amino acids. Just CDR3 DNA is preserved here, 45 bases in frame from base 1. The rearranged chain carries TRBV5-1 and TRBJ1-1, with 8 bases matching TRBD1. This TCR derives from an elderly woman with active or convalescent COVID-19. The specimen sequenced was peripheral blood. The CDR3 amino acid sequence is: CASSLDGQGNTEAFF. At the DNA level, the sequence is TGCGCCAGCAGCTTGGACGGACAGGGCAACACTGAAGCTTTCTTT.